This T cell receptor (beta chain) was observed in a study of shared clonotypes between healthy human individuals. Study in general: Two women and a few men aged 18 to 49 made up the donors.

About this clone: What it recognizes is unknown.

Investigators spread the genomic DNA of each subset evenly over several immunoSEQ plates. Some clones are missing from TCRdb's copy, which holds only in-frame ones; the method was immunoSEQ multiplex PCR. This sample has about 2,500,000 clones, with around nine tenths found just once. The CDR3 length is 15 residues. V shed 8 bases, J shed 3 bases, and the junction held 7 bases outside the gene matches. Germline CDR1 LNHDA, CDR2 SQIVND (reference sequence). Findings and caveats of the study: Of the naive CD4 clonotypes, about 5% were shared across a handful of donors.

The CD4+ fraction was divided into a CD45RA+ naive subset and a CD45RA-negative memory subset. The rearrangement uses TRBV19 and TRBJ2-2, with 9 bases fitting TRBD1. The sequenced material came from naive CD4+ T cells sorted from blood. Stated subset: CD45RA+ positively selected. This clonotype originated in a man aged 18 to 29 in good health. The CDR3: CASDPGTGYTGELFF. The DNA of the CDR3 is TGTGCCAGTGATCCCGGGACAGGGTACACCGGGGAGCTGTTTTTT.